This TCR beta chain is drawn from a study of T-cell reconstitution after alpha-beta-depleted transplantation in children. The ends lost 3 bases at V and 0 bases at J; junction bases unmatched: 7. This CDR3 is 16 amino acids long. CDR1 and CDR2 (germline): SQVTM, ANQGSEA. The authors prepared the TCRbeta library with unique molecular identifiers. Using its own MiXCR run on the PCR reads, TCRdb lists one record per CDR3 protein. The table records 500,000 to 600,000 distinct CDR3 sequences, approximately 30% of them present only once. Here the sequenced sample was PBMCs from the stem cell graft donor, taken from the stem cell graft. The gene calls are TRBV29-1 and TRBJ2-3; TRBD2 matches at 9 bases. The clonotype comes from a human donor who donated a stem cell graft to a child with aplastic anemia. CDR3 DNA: TGCAGCGTTGATTCTCGGCTAGCGGGAAGCACAGATACGCAGTATTTT. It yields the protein CSVDSRLAGSTDTQYF.